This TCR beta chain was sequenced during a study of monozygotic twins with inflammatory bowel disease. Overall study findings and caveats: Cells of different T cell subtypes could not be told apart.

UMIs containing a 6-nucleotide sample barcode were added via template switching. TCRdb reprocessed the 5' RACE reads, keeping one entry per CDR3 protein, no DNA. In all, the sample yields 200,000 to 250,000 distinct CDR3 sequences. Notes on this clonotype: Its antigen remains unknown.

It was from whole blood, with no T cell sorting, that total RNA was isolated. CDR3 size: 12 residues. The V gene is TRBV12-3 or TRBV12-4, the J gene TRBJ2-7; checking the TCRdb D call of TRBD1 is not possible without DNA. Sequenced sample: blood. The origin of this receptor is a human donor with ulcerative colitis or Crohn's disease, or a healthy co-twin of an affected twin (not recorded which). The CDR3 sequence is CASSLTGTEQYF.